The T cell receptor (beta chain) under discussion was sequenced for a study of OX40 agonist ivuxolimab in advanced cancers. TCRdb's table, derived via immunoSEQ multiplex PCR, lists solely in-frame clones and lacks some. The sample yields about 100,000 clones, approximately 90% seen once. The V gene lost 4 bases and the J gene lost 2 bases, with 9 bases spanning the gap. In germline, CDR1 is SGHTS, CDR2 YDEGEE. The CDR3 contains 13 residues. The chain is built from TRBV5-8 and TRBJ1-1; D gene ambiguous. This clonotype was sampled from an adult with an advanced solid tumor such as melanoma, head and neck, liver or kidney cancer. This specimen consisted of CD4+ or CD8+ T cells sorted from blood, obtained in a trial of the OX40 agonist ivuxolimab. CDR3 nucleotide sequence: TGTGCCAGCAGCACACAAGTTAACACTGAAGCTTTCTTT. Translating gives CASSTQVNTEAFF.